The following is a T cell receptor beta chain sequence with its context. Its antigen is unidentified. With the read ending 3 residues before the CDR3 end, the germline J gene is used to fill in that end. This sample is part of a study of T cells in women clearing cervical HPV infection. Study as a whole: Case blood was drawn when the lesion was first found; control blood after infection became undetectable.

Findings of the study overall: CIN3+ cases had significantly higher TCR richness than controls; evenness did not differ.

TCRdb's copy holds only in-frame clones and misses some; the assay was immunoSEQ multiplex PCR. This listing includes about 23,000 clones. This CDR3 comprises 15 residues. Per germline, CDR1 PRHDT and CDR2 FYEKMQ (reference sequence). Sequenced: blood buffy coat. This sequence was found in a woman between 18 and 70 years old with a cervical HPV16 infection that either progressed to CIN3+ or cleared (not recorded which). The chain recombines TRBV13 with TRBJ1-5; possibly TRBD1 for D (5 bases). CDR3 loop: CASSLGLNRTVPQHF. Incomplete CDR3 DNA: TGTGCCAGCAGCTTAGGCCTCAACAGGACCGTACCC. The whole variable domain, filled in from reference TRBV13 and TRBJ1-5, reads AAGVIQSPRHLIKEKRETATLKCYPIPRHDTVYWYQQGPGQDPQFLISFYEKMQSDKGSIPDRFSAQQFSDYHSELNMSSLELGDSALYFCASSLGLNRTVPQHFGDGTRLSIL.